This TCR beta chain was documented in a study of CD8+CD57+ T cells in acquired aplastic anemia. Study results and limitations: Patients and controls were not found to differ significantly in CD8+ Simpson's diversity. In common between the patients and the controls were twenty-nine CD8+ CDR3 sequences.

Unmatched junction bases numbered 9, after V lost 4 bases and J lost 2 bases. Germline assignment: CDR1 SGDLS and CDR2 YYNGEE. The CDR3 length is 16 residues. Notes on this clonotype: Its antigen remains unknown.

CDR3 and TCR beta VDJ profiling relied on genomic DNA as the template. MiXCR, applied by TCRdb to the reads, yields one record per CDR3 protein. This sample yields hundreds of thousands of distinct CDR3 sequences, of which 60% to 80% are seen a single time; around 4% belongs to the top ten. The receptor's source is a human donor in good health, serving as a control. Sequencing used sorted CD4+, CD8+, or CD8+CD57+ T cells (not recorded which) from PBMCs. V usage is TRBV9 and J usage is TRBJ2-7; 10 bases agree with TRBD1. The CDR3 here is CASSNAPGTGAYEQYF. CDR3 DNA: TGTGCCAGCAGCAACGCCCCGGGGACAGGGGCCTACGAGCAGTACTTC.